One and the same sample provided the 14 T cell receptor beta chains below, sequenced in a study of blood T cell repertoires in COVID-19. Method: immunoSEQ multiplex PCR; TCRdb's copy keeps in-frame clones and lacks some. The sample records approximately 490,000 clones, about nine tenths being singletons. The sequenced sample was PBMCs or T cells enriched from blood (not recorded which). The source is a woman aged 18-30 years who had recovered from COVID-19.

This clone was found a few times. The chain couples TRBV7-2 to TRBJ1-2; no clear D gene. The CDR3 contains 14 residues. Trimming removed 3 bases from V and 4 bases from J, with 12 bases in between. Looked up from germline, CDR1 is SGHTA and CDR2 is FQGNSA. CDR3 DNA: TGTGCCAGCAGCTTCGGGCGGGCCTCCTATGGCTACACCTTC. It translates to CASSFGRASYGYTF.

The chain links TRBV30 to TRBJ2-3; 7 bases fit TRBD1. CDR3 length: 14 amino acids. V gave up 7 bases and J gave up 3 bases; unmatched junction bases: 10. Per the germline V gene, CDR1 is GTSNPN and CDR2 is SVGIG (reference sequence). CDR3 protein: CASRTGIETDTQYF. CDR3 DNA sequence: TGTGCCTCCCGGACAGGAATCGAGACAGATACGCAGTATTTT. The variable domain in full, with the rest retrieved from reference TRBV30 and TRBJ2-3, is SQTIHQWPATLVQPVGSPLSLECTVEGTSNPNLYWYRQAAGRGLQLLFYSVGIGQISSEVPQNLSASRPQDRQFILSSKKLLLSDSGFYLCASRTGIETDTQYFGPGTRLTVL.

This chain joins TRBV6-5 and TRBJ2-1; D may be TRBD2 (6 bases). The CDR3 length is 15 residues. Germline assignment: CDR1 MNHEY and CDR2 SVGAGI. Trimming removed 2 bases at V and 7 bases at J, with 15 bases between. The CDR3: CASSYGGTVRNEQFF. The CDR3 DNA reads as TGTGCCAGCAGTTACGGGGGGACCGTGAGAAATGAGCAGTTCTTC.

The J gene is TRBJ1-6, the V gene TRBV21-1; the table's D call TRBD1 went unverified against the DNA. TRBV21-1 is described as a pseudogene. This CDR3 is 16 amino acids long. This CDR3 reads CASSSQTGGVWSPLHF. Written as DNA, the CDR3 is TGTGCCAGCAGCTCTCAAACAGGGGGCGTCTGGTCACCCCTCCACTTT.

This chain links TRBV25-1 with TRBJ2-5; perhaps TRBD2 as D (6 bases). Trimming took 1 base from V and 2 from J, leaving 8 bases between them. Germline CDR1 MGHDK, CDR2 SYGVNS. The CDR3 runs to 14 residues. CDR3 sequence (DNA): TGTGCCAGCAGTGAATGGGCGGGGCAAGAGACCCAGTACTTC. It specifies CASSEWAGQETQYF.

The J gene is TRBJ2-1, the V gene TRBV15; D perhaps matches TRBD1 (6 bases). The CDR3 runs 13 residues. The germline V and J ends were trimmed by 3 bases and 6 bases, with 9 bases remaining between them. Per germline, CDR1 LNHNV and CDR2 YYDKDF (reference sequence). The CDR3 reads CATSSARGNEQFF. As DNA, the CDR3 is TGTGCCACCAGCAGCGCCAGGGGCAATGAGCAGTTCTTC.

V and J are TRBV4-1 and TRBJ2-6, with D possibly TRBD2 on 7 matching bases. The ends were cut back, 4 bases at V and 3 bases at J, with 13 bases in the middle. This CDR3 region has 16 residues. The germline CDR1 and CDR2 sequences are MGHRA and YSYEKL. CDR3 coding DNA: TGCGCCAGCAGCCGTGGGGGGGCTTATGGGGCCAACGTCCTGACTTTC. As protein: CASSRGGAYGANVLTF.

The chain carries TRBV15 and TRBJ2-5; 9 positions agree with TRBD1. The germline V gene has CDR1 LNHNV and CDR2 YYDKDF (reference sequence). V was clipped by 6 bases and J by 5 bases; unmatched bases: 10. The CDR3 has 15 amino acids. The CDR3 DNA follows: TGTGCCACCAGTATCTACAGGGGGCAGTGGGAGACCCAGTACTTC. It specifies CATSIYRGQWETQYF.

The chain couples TRBV28 to TRBJ2-2; 15 nucleotides line up with TRBD2. The J segment lost 5 bases and the V segment lost 6 bases, leaving 13 bases of the junction unmatched. This CDR3 contains 19 residues. The germline CDR1 and CDR2 sequences are MDHEN and SYDVKM. The CDR3 here is CASSPAGTSGGPWTGELFF. CDR3 in DNA: TGTGCCAGCAGCCCCGCGGGGACTAGCGGGGGGCCGTGGACCGGGGAGCTGTTTTTT. Supplemented by reference TRBV28 and TRBJ2-2, the full variable domain reads DVKVTQSSRYLVKRTGEKVFLECVQDMDHENMFWYRQDPGLGLRLIYFSYDVKMKEKGDIPEGYSVSREKKERFSLILESASTNQTSMYLCASSPAGTSGGPWTGELFFGEGSRLTVL.

This chain uses TRBV6-4 with TRBJ1-2; a possible D gene is TRBD1 (5 bases). V was clipped by 3 bases and J by 4 bases, with 9 bases between them. The CDR3 is made up of 13 amino acids. CDR1 is MRHNA and CDR2 is SNTAGT in the germline V gene. CDR3 nucleotide sequence: TGTGCCAGCAGTGAGGGGGGTGGCTATGGCTACACCTTC. It translates to CASSEGGGYGYTF.

The J gene is TRBJ2-2, the V gene TRBV30; TRBD2 matches at 11 bases. The CDR3 has 16 amino acids. Germline assignment: CDR1 GTSNPN and CDR2 SVGIG (reference sequence). After removal of 8 bases from V and 3 bases from J, the junction contained 11 bases not matched to a gene. CDR3 sequence (DNA): TGTGCCGGTATAATTAGCGGGGGGGCCGACACCGGGGAGCTGTTTTTT. This sequence encodes CAGIISGGADTGELFF.

This chain links TRBV12-3 or TRBV12-4 with TRBJ1-4; D gene unclear. The V gene lost 8 bases and the J gene lost 8 bases, with 9 bases spanning the gap. This CDR3 is 11 amino acids long. This CDR3 is CASADYEKLFF. In DNA form, the CDR3 reads TGTGCCAGCGCAGACTACGAAAAACTGTTTTTT.

The V gene is TRBV2, the J gene TRBJ1-1, with no clear D. CDR1 is SNHLY, CDR2 FYNNEI, per germline. V was shortened by 7 bases and J by 2 bases, with 11 bases between the two germline ends. This CDR3 is built from 13 residues. CDR3 coding DNA: TGTGCCAGCACCTCTGAGGGTAACACTGAAGCTTTCTTT. It encodes CASTSEGNTEAFF.

With respect to this clone: Other DNA sequences from this sample encode an identical CDR3 as well. The chain joins TRBV30 to TRBJ1-6, with TRBD1 identical over 9 bases. Germline V gene lookup returns CDR1 GTSNPN and CDR2 SVGIG (reference sequence). This CDR3 contains 13 residues. The trim removed 5 bases at V and 7 bases at J, leaving 3 bases unmatched. The DNA of the CDR3 is TGTGCCTGGGGGACAGGGTCGAATTCACCCCTCCACTTT. Its protein product is CAWGTGSNSPLHF.